A single sample is the source of the 27 T cell receptor beta chains below, sequenced in a study of response to subunit inactivated influenza vaccine. Using its own MiXCR run on the RT-PCR reads, TCRdb lists one record per CDR3 protein. Of around 500,000 distinct CDR3 sequences listed, 11% are singletons. The sample here was PBMCs from blood, taken more than 35 days after vaccination. Source of these receptors: a man over 45 who received an inactivated influenza vaccine.

The chain combines TRBV3-1 with TRBJ1-2; D is ambiguous. The length of the CDR3 is 13 residues. Trimming took 2 bases from V and 8 from J, leaving 12 bases between them. Germline V gene data show CDR1 as LGHDT and CDR2 as YNNKEL (reference sequence). CDR3: CASSQMGSAGYTF. For the CDR3, the DNA is TGTGCCAGCAGCCAAATGGGCTCGGCCGGCTACACCTTC.

This clonotype was counted a few times. J is TRBJ2-7 and V is TRBV11-1, with 9 bases fitting TRBD1. Germline CDR1 reads SGHAT; CDR2 reads FQDESV (reference sequence). The V and J ends lost 2 bases and 4 bases, in that order; junction bases with no gene match: 6. This CDR3 comprises 15 residues. For the CDR3, the DNA is TGTGCCAGCAGCTTATCCCTCGGGACAGGGTACGAGCAGTACTTC. Amino acids: CASSLSLGTGYEQYF.

A few counts support this clonotype. The chain recombines TRBV20-1 with TRBJ2-7, with 12 nucleotides matching TRBD1. Trimming at V came to 1 base and at J to 5 bases, leaving 3 bases not matched to a gene. Germline values: CDR1 DFQATT, CDR2 SNEGSKA (reference sequence). The CDR3 is 14 amino acids. CDR3 bases: TGCAGTGCTAGAGTGGGGACAGGGGGCCACGAGCAGTACTTC. It is translated as CSARVGTGGHEQYF.

This chain connects TRBV6-1 to TRBJ2-2; no clear D. V was cut by 6 bases and J by 4 bases, with 12 bases left in between. Germline-derived CDR1 and CDR2 are MNHNS and SASEGT. The CDR3 loop spans 14 amino acids. The CDR3 reads CASSHDRFTGELFF. The CDR3 region has the DNA TGTGCCAGCAGCCACGACCGTTTCACCGGGGAGCTGTTTTTT.

This clonotype was detected a few times. The chain carries TRBV29-1 and TRBJ2-1; maybe TRBD2 (5 bases). CDR1 and CDR2 (germline): SQVTM, ANQGSEA. The CDR3 has 13 residues. V dropped 7 bases and J dropped 4 bases, with 14 bases sitting between them. CDR3 loop: CSAVTRTYNEQFF. The CDR3 coding sequence is TGCAGCGCCGTGACCAGGACTTACAATGAGCAGTTCTTC.

This chain uses TRBV29-1 with TRBJ2-1, with D possibly being TRBD1 (5 bases). From germline, CDR1 is SQVTM and CDR2 ANQGSEA. Trimming stripped 6 bases from V and 3 bases from J, with 15 bases between. The length of the CDR3 is 14 residues. The CDR3 reads CSVFARANYNEQFF. The DNA of the CDR3 is TGCAGCGTCTTTGCCAGGGCGAACTACAATGAGCAGTTCTTC.

This clonotype appeared a few times. V is TRBV7-2 and J is TRBJ2-7, with 9 bases that match TRBD1. Losses at the gene ends were 6 bases for V and 5 bases for J; bases not matched to a gene: 8. The CDR3 runs 14 residues. Germline values: CDR1 SGHTA, CDR2 FQGNSA. CDR3 amino acids: CASSSDRGVDEQYF. CDR3 bases: TGTGCCAGCAGTTCAGACAGGGGGGTTGACGAGCAGTACTTC.

The chain couples TRBV5-8 to TRBJ1-5; D remains ambiguous. The CDR3 consists of 15 residues. The V gene's germline CDR1 is SGHTS and CDR2 YDEGEE. Trimming pared 1 base from V and 9 bases from J, leaving 17 bases between. Written as DNA, the CDR3 is TGTGCCAGCAGCTTGCCGGGTACTAGTTATGGGCCCCAGCATTTT. Translation: CASSLPGTSYGPQHF. Based on the CDR3 plus reference TRBV5-8 and TRBJ1-5, the full variable domain is EAGVTQSPTHLIKTRGQQATLRCSPISGHTSVYWYQQALGLGLQFLLWYDEGEERNRGNFPPRFSGRQFPNYSSELNVNALELEDSALYLCASSLPGTSYGPQHFGDGTRLSIL.

Many counts were recorded for this clonotype. The chain carries TRBV5-1 and TRBJ2-5; D might be TRBD1 or TRBD2, each matching 5 bases. Germline V gives CDR1 SGHRS, CDR2 YFSETQ. The CDR3 runs 14 residues. The V gene lost 2 bases and the J gene lost 5 bases, with 13 bases spanning the gap. CDR3 protein: CASSFEGRAETQYF. CDR3 bases: TGCGCCAGCAGCTTCGAGGGCAGGGCGGAGACCCAGTACTTC.

This clonotype was detected ten times or more. This chain joins TRBV7-2 and TRBJ2-1; D is undetermined. This CDR3 contains 11 residues. CDR1 is SGHTA and CDR2 is FQGNSA in the germline V gene. The germline V and J ends were trimmed by 4 bases and 3 bases, with 1 base remaining between them. The CDR3 nucleotides read TGTGCCAGCAGCTACTACAATGAGCAGTTCTTC. Translation: CASSYYNEQFF.

A few counts support this clonotype. The chain carries TRBV6-2 or TRBV6-3 and TRBJ2-7; D is unclear. Trimming pared 2 bases from V and 0 bases from J, leaving 8 bases between. Germline values: CDR1 MNHEY, CDR2 SVGEGT. The CDR3 sequence is 14 residues long. CDR3 DNA sequence: TGTGCCAGCAGTTACCTCCCAAGCTCCTACGAGCAGTACTTC. It is translated as CASSYLPSSYEQYF.

This clonotype occurred a few times. V and J are TRBV30 and TRBJ2-1; weak D call: TRBD2 (6 bases). Germline loops: CDR1 GTSNPN, CDR2 SVGIG (reference sequence). The CDR3 has 9 amino acids. V lost 8 bases, J lost 8 bases, and 7 bases lay in between. The CDR3 DNA reads TGTGCCGGGGGGTATGAGCAGTTCTTC. This translates into CAGGYEQFF.

V and J are TRBV9 and TRBJ2-2, with D maybe TRBD1 (6 bases). The V gene's germline CDR1 is SGDLS and CDR2 YYNGEE. V gave up 1 base and J gave up 2 bases, with 12 bases separating them. The CDR3 is 16 amino acids. DNA of the CDR3: TGTGCCAGCAGCGTATGGGGGCCGGGAAACACCGGGGAGCTGTTTTTT. Protein product: CASSVWGPGNTGELFF.

This clonotype has a count of ten or more. The chain links TRBV6-1 to TRBJ2-7, with D perhaps TRBD2 (6 bases). Germline loops: CDR1 MNHNS, CDR2 SASEGT. V shed 6 bases and J shed 7 bases, with 19 bases lying between them. CDR3 length equals 14 residues. CDR3 protein: CASSGGAGIEEQYF. The CDR3 coding sequence is TGTGCCAGCAGCGGCGGGGCTGGGATTGAAGAGCAGTACTTC.

The V gene is TRBV6-2 or TRBV6-3, the J gene TRBJ1-1; weak D call: TRBD1 (5 bases). Germline CDR1 reads MNHEY; CDR2 reads SVGEGT. The CDR3 totals 16 residues. V was pared by 4 bases and J by 5 bases, with 20 bases between. The CDR3 DNA reads TGTGCCAGCAGTTCAAACACCCGACAGACATGGACTGAAGCTTTCTTT. This gives the protein CASSSNTRQTWTEAFF.

The chain carries TRBV12-3 or TRBV12-4 and TRBJ1-1; D is unresolved. The CDR3 is 14 amino acids. Deletions cut 3 bases from V and 4 bases from J, with 12 bases between. This CDR3 reads CASSFKGGGTEAFF. The CDR3 DNA reads TGTGCCAGCAGTTTTAAGGGCGGTGGCACTGAAGCTTTCTTT.

This clonotype was detected a few times. CDR3: CASSPAPTGELFF. The DNA of the CDR3 is TGCGCCAGCAGCCCAGCTCCCACCGGGGAGCTGTTTTTT. The chain is built from TRBV5-1 and TRBJ2-2; D gene uncertain. V lost 4 bases, J lost 4 bases, and 8 bases lay in between. CDR3 length: 13 amino acids. Germline CDR1 SGHRS, CDR2 YFSETQ.

This chain's CDR3 is CSARTVAFF. Here the CDR3 DNA reads TGCAGTGCCAGGACTGTTGCTTTCTTT. The J gene is TRBJ1-1, the V gene TRBV20-1; D not resolved. From germline, CDR1 is DFQATT and CDR2 SNEGSKA (reference sequence). This CDR3 spans 9 amino acids. Trimming shortened V by 6 bases and J by 11 bases, and 10 bases separated the two germline ends.

The rearrangement joins TRBV29-1 to TRBJ2-3; 9 positions match TRBD2. This CDR3 contains 15 residues. The V gene's germline CDR1 is SQVTM and CDR2 ANQGSEA. Unmatched junction bases numbered 8, after V lost 5 bases and J lost 2 bases. As DNA, the CDR3 is TGCAGCGTTTGTTTGACTAGCGGTACCACAGATACGCAGTATTTT. Amino acid sequence: CSVCLTSGTTDTQYF.

The chain links TRBV19 to TRBJ2-6, with D perhaps TRBD1 (5 bases). CDR3 length: 17 residues. The V end lost 3 bases, the J end lost 0 bases, and 12 bases lay between the germline ends. Germline loops: CDR1 LNHDA, CDR2 SQIVND (reference sequence). CDR3 protein: CASSILLTVSGANVLTF. The CDR3 nucleotides are TGTGCCAGTAGTATCCTACTGACAGTCTCTGGGGCCAACGTCCTGACTTTC.

This clonotype was recorded a few times. The chain has TRBV20-1 and TRBJ2-7; D may be TRBD2 (5 bases). This CDR3 has 12 amino acids. Germline V CDR1 and CDR2: DFQATT, SNEGSKA (reference sequence). Trimming pared 2 bases from V and 2 bases from J, leaving 7 bases between. DNA of the CDR3: TGCAGTGCTAGAAGCGGTCCCTACGAGCAGTACTTC. Translating it yields CSARSGPYEQYF.

This clonotype was found a few times. This chain uses TRBV7-8 with TRBJ2-2; 13 positions agree with TRBD2. The CDR3 covers 19 residues. J was trimmed by 4 bases and V by 3 bases; bases with no gene match: 11. Germline assignment: CDR1 SGHVS and CDR2 FQNEAQ. The CDR3 coding sequence is TGTGCCAGCAGCTTGACCGGGACTAGCGGGGTTAAGGGCACCGGGGAGCTGTTTTTT. It encodes CASSLTGTSGVKGTGELFF.

This clonotype showed up just a few times. V and J are TRBV10-3 and TRBJ2-2, with 7 bases aligning to TRBD1. The junction had 6 bases not matched to a gene; V was cut back by 7 bases and J by 4 bases. This CDR3 spans 14 amino acids. The germline V gene has CDR1 ENHRY and CDR2 SYGVKD. The CDR3 DNA reads TGTGCCATCACCAAGGACAGGCGCACCGGGGAGCTGTTTTTT. Amino acid sequence: CAITKDRRTGELFF.

This rearrangement joins TRBV10-3 to TRBJ2-1; 10 nucleotides agree with TRBD1. Germline CDR1 ENHRY, CDR2 SYGVKD. This CDR3 has 14 amino acids. The V segment lost 6 bases and the J segment 8 bases; nucleotides outside the gene matches: 7. CDR3 loop: CAIRMGQGNDEQFF. CDR3 bases: TGTGCCATCAGGATGGGACAGGGGAATGATGAGCAGTTCTTC.

This clonotype was recorded many times. This chain uses TRBV7-6 with TRBJ2-1, with a possible D match to TRBD1 (6 bases). CDR3 length equals 17 residues. V lost 1 base to trimming and J lost 0 bases, with 13 bases between them. The germline V gene has CDR1 SGHVS and CDR2 FNYEAQ. CDR3 sequence reads: CASSLVSGTRSYNEQFF. The CDR3 nucleotides are TGTGCCAGCAGCTTAGTCTCCGGGACACGCTCCTACAATGAGCAGTTCTTC.

This clonotype was observed at least ten times. The chain links TRBV29-1 to TRBJ1-4; no reliable D call. This CDR3 comprises 12 residues. Trimming stripped 4 bases from V and 0 bases from J, with 3 bases between. Looked up from germline, CDR1 is SQVTM and CDR2 is ANQGSEA. Here the CDR3 reads CSVVATNEKLFF. Written as DNA, the CDR3 is TGCAGCGTTGTTGCAACTAATGAAAAACTGTTTTTT.

This chain links TRBV10-3 with TRBJ1-2, with D unresolved. The germline V gene encodes CDR1 ENHRY and CDR2 SYGVKD. The CDR3 contains 13 residues. V dropped 6 bases and J dropped 2 bases, with 10 bases sitting between them. DNA of the CDR3: TGTGCCATCAGGGACCGTGAGAACTATGGCTACACCTTC. Amino acid sequence: CAIRDRENYGYTF.